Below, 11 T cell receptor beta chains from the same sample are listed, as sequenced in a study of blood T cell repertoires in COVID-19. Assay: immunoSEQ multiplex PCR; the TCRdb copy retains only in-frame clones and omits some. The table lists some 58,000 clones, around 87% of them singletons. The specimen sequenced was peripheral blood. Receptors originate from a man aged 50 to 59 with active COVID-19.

CDR3 amino acids: CASSQGGVDNEQFF. CDR3 sequence (DNA): TGTGCCAGCAGCCAAGGCGGGGTAGACAATGAGCAGTTCTTC. V gene TRBV3-1 (or the pseudogene TRBV3-2) combines with J gene TRBJ2-1, with D perhaps TRBD2 (6 bases). V lost 1 base, J lost 5 bases, and 9 bases lay in between. In germline, CDR1 is LGHDT, CDR2 YNNKEL (reference sequence). The CDR3 runs to 14 residues.

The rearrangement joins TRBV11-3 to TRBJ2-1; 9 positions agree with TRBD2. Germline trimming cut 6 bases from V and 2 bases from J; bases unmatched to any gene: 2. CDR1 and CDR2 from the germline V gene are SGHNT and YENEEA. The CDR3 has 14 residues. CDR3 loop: CASSVAGAYNEQFF. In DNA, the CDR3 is TGTGCCAGCAGTGTAGCGGGGGCCTACAATGAGCAGTTCTTC. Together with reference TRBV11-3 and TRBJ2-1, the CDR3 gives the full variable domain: EAGVVQSPRYKIIEKKQPVAFWCNPISGHNTLYWYLQNLGQGPELLIRYENEEAVDDSQLPKDRFSAERLKGVDSTLKIQPAELGDSAVYLCASSVAGAYNEQFFGPGTRLTVL.

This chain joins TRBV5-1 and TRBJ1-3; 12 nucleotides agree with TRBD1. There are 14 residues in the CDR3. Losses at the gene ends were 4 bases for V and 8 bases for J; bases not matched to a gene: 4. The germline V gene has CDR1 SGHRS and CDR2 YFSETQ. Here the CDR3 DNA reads TGCGCCAGCAGCCCGGGACAGGGGGCGGACACCATATATTTT. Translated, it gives CASSPGQGADTIYF.

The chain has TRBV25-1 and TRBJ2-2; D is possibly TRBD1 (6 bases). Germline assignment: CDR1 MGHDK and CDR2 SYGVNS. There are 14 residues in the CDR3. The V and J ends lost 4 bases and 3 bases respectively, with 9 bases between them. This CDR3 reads CASSVQGYTGELFF. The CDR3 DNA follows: TGTGCCAGCAGTGTACAGGGTTACACCGGGGAGCTGTTTTTT.

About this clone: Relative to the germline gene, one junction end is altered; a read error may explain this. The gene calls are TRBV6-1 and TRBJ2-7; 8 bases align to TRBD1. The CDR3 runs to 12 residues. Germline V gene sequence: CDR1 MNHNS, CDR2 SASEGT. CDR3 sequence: CASGDRGYEQYF. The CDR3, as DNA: TGTGCCAGCGGTGACAGGGGCTACGAGCAGTACTTC.

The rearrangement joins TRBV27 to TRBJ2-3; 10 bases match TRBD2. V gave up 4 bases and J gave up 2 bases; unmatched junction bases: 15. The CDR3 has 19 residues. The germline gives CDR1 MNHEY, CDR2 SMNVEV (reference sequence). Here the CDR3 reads CASSSGYSGGPILTDTQYF. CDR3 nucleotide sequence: TGTGCCAGCAGTTCCGGATATAGCGGGGGGCCTATACTCACAGATACGCAGTATTTT.

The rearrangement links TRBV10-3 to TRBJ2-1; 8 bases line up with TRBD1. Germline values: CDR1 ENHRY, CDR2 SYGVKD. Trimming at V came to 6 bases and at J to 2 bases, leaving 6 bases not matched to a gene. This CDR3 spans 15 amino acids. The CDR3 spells CAIRAGTGAYNEQFF. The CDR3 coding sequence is TGTGCCATCAGAGCCGGGACAGGAGCCTACAATGAGCAGTTCTTC.

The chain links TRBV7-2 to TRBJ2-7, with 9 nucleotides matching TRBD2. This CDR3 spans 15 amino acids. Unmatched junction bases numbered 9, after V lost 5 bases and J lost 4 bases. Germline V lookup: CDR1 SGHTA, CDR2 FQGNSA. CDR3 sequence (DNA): TGTGCCAGCAGCGGTAGCGGGAGCGCCTTGTACGAGCAGTACTTC. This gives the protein CASSGSGSALYEQYF. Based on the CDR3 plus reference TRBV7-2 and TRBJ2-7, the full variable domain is GAGVSQSPSNKVTEKGKDVELRCDPISGHTALYWYRQSLGQGLEFLIYFQGNSAPDKSGLPSDRFSAERTGGSVSTLTIQRTQQEDSAVYLCASSGSGSALYEQYFGPGTRLTVT.

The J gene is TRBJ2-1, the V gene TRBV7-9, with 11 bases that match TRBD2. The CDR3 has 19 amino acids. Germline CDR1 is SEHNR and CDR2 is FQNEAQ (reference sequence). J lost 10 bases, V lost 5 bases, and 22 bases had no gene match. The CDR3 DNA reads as TGTGCCAGCAGCCCCCGGGACGCCCTATTAGCGGGAGGGCCCAGAGAGCAGTTCTTC. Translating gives CASSPRDALLAGGPREQFF.

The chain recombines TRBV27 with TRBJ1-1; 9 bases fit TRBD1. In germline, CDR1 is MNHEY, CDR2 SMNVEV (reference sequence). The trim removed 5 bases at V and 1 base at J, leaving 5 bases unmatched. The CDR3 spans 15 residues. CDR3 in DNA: TGTGCCAGCAGTCCCCGGGACAGGGCGAACACTGAAGCTTTCTTT. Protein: CASSPRDRANTEAFF.

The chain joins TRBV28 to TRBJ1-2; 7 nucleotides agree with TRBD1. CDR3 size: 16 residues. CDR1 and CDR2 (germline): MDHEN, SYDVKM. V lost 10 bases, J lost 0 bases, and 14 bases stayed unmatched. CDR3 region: CATTEYGRGSNYGYTF. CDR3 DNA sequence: TGTGCCACTACTGAATATGGCAGGGGGTCTAACTATGGCTACACCTTC.